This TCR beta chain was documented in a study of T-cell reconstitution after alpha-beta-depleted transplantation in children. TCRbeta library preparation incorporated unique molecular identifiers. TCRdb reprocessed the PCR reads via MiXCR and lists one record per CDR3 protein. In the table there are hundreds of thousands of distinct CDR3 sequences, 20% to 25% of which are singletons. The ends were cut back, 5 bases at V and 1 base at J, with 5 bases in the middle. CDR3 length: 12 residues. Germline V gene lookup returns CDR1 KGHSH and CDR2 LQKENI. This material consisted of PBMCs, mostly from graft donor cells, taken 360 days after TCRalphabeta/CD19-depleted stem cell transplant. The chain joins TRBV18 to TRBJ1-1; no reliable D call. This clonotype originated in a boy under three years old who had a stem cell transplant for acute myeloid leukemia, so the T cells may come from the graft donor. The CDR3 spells CASSTTNTEAFF. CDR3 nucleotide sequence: TGTGCCAGCTCAACTACGAACACTGAAGCTTTCTTT. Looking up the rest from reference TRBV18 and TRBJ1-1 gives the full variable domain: NAGVMQNPRHLVRRRGQEARLRCSPMKGHSHVYWYRQLPEEGLKFMVYLQKENIIDESGMPKERFSAEFPKEGPSILRIQQVVRGDSAAYFCASSTTNTEAFFGQGTRLTVV.